The rows below give T cell receptor beta chains drawn from one sample of a study of blood T cell repertoires in COVID-19. Clones were sequenced by immunoSEQ multiplex PCR, and TCRdb holds only the in-frame ones, with some missing. The top ten hold approximately 8% of the sample, which has 130,000 to 150,000 clones, 75% to 90% seen once. The sequencing input was peripheral blood. Source of these receptors: an older woman with COVID-19, enrolled during active disease. CDR3s include the opening cysteine and the closing phenylalanine or tryptophan. Fields, in order: J gene, V gene, D gene, CDR3 protein. The D gene is left open where the match is weak.

J gene: TRBJ1-3; V gene: TRBV3-1/TRBV3-2; D gene: NA; CDR3 protein: CASSPGHEISGNTIYF
J gene: TRBJ2-2; V gene: TRBV15; D gene: NA; CDR3 protein: CATSNRNTGELFF
J gene: TRBJ1-2; V gene: TRBV15; D gene: TRBD1; CDR3 protein: CATREDRSYGYTF
J gene: TRBJ2-1; V gene: TRBV5-6; D gene: NA; CDR3 protein: CASSLGSSYNEQFF
J gene: TRBJ2-3; V gene: TRBV3-1/TRBV3-2; D gene: TRBD2; CDR3 protein: CASSQRTSGDDTQYF
J gene: TRBJ2-1; V gene: TRBV10-2; D gene: TRBD2; CDR3 protein: CASTPTSGATYNEQFF
J gene: TRBJ1-5; V gene: TRBV19; D gene: TRBD1; CDR3 protein: CASSGTGEQPQHF
J gene: TRBJ1-1; V gene: TRBV9; D gene: NA; CDR3 protein: CASSALTEAFF
J gene: TRBJ1-4; V gene: TRBV11-2; D gene: NA; CDR3 protein: CASSGGQNKLFF
J gene: TRBJ1-5; V gene: TRBV25-1; D gene: NA; CDR3 protein: CASSVAGYQPQHF
J gene: TRBJ1-6; V gene: TRBV5-4; D gene: TRBD1; CDR3 protein: CASSSWDRGYSPLHF
J gene: TRBJ2-7; V gene: TRBV6-5; D gene: NA; CDR3 protein: CASSYTGRTYEQYF
J gene: TRBJ1-1; V gene: TRBV7-3; D gene: NA; CDR3 protein: CASSFNGGNAEAFF
J gene: TRBJ1-2; V gene: TRBV13; D gene: NA; CDR3 protein: CASSLSGNGYTF
J gene: TRBJ1-4; V gene: TRBV7-6; D gene: NA; CDR3 protein: CASSLGDTGGEKLFF
J gene: TRBJ2-2; V gene: TRBV7-3; D gene: NA; CDR3 protein: CASSLPGLGHTGELFF
J gene: TRBJ2-5; V gene: TRBV25-1; D gene: NA; CDR3 protein: CASSEGGNQETQYF
J gene: TRBJ2-3; V gene: TRBV27; D gene: TRBD1; CDR3 protein: CASSFITGGTDTQYF
J gene: TRBJ1-2; V gene: TRBV5-1; D gene: TRBD1; CDR3 protein: CASSVGQGSYGYTF
J gene: TRBJ1-4; V gene: TRBV27; D gene: TRBD1; CDR3 protein: CASRPTGPREKLFF
J gene: TRBJ2-7; V gene: TRBV5-1; D gene: TRBD2; CDR3 protein: CASSLAAGGETVRYEQYF
J gene: TRBJ2-7; V gene: TRBV24-1; D gene: TRBD1; CDR3 protein: CAIFRDRTYEQYF
J gene: TRBJ2-2; V gene: TRBV9; D gene: TRBD2; CDR3 protein: CASSDNVGGGTGELFF
J gene: TRBJ2-1; V gene: TRBV20-1; D gene: NA; CDR3 protein: CSAYRVNEQFF
J gene: TRBJ1-1; V gene: TRBV5-4; D gene: TRBD1; CDR3 protein: CASSRQQGAWTEAFF
J gene: TRBJ2-2; V gene: TRBV5-1; D gene: TRBD1; CDR3 protein: CASRSGTVNTGELFF
J gene: TRBJ1-2; V gene: TRBV7-3; D gene: TRBD1; CDR3 protein: CASSDTGEGGYTF
J gene: TRBJ1-1; V gene: TRBV19; D gene: TRBD1; CDR3 protein: CASKIFDRGETEAFF
J gene: TRBJ2-1; V gene: TRBV5-1; D gene: TRBD1; CDR3 protein: CASSYGTGDYNEQFF
J gene: TRBJ2-3; V gene: TRBV4-1; D gene: NA; CDR3 protein: CASSHPEGGARTDTQYF
J gene: TRBJ1-2; V gene: TRBV2; D gene: TRBD1; CDR3 protein: CAGKDRGPGYTF
J gene: TRBJ1-5; V gene: TRBV28; D gene: NA; CDR3 protein: CASRSPNQPQHF
J gene: TRBJ2-1; V gene: TRBV24-1; D gene: NA; CDR3 protein: CATSERTGVNYNEQFF
J gene: TRBJ1-2; V gene: TRBV11-2; D gene: NA; CDR3 protein: CASSSARFRYGYTF
J gene: TRBJ2-1; V gene: TRBV2; D gene: NA; CDR3 protein: CASSDSYNEQFF
J gene: TRBJ1-1; V gene: TRBV10-3; D gene: NA; CDR3 protein: CAISETAGNTEAFF
J gene: TRBJ1-1; V gene: TRBV28; D gene: NA; CDR3 protein: CASRVVGAAEAFF